These 6 T cell receptor beta chains originate from one sample sequenced in a study of early T cells in non-severe SARS-CoV-2 infection (dated by TCRdb to about 2021). Library generation was performed with 5' RACE. Sequencer: NextSeq 500. TCRdb ran its own pipeline on the public reads, namely fastp trimming at Q25 and MiXCR clone calling, and kept in-frame beta chains. Each CDR3 protein gets just one entry, which takes the most common genes and DNA from the rows behind it. Present in this sample are more than 85,000 distinct CDR3 sequences, approximately 12% of which were seen just once. Less than 4.5% of the sample is held by the ten biggest clonotypes. This material consisted of whole blood, taken at baseline. The receptors were sampled from an adult who was a healthcare worker with PCR-confirmed SARS-CoV-2 infection or an uninfected control (not recorded which).

Ten or more counts support this clonotype. The V and J genes are TRBV9 and TRBJ2-3; possibly TRBD1 or TRBD2 for D (5 bases each). The ends were cut back, 7 bases at V and 2 bases at J, with 14 bases in the middle. In germline, CDR1 is SGDLS, CDR2 YYNGEE. CDR3 length: 14 residues. The CDR3 reads CASSVGELTDTQYF. The CDR3, as DNA: TGTGCCAGCTCCGTGGGGGAGCTCACAGATACGCAGTATTTT.

The rearrangement links TRBV9 to TRBJ1-3; maybe TRBD1 (6 bases). The germline V and J ends were trimmed by 0 bases and 5 bases, with 9 bases remaining between them. Germline loops: CDR1 SGDLS, CDR2 YYNGEE. The CDR3 contains 14 residues. CDR3: CASSVGGARNTIYF. CDR3 DNA sequence: TGTGCCAGCAGCGTAGGGGGGGCCCGAAACACCATATATTTT. The full variable domain, completed using reference TRBV9 and TRBJ1-3, is DSGVTQTPKHLITATGQRVTLRCSPRSGDLSVYWYQQSLDQGLQFLIQYYNGEERAKGNILERFSAQQFPDLHSELNLSSLELGDSALYFCASSVGGARNTIYFGEGSWLTVV.

This chain connects TRBV12-3 or TRBV12-4 to TRBJ1-1; D is unresolved. V lost 3 bases and J lost 1, with 6 bases in between. CDR3 length: 13 residues. CDR3 amino acids: CASSFKWNTEAFF. CDR3 coding DNA: TGTGCCAGCAGTTTTAAGTGGAACACTGAAGCTTTCTTT.

The CDR3 DNA sequence: TGCAGTGCTAGATGGAGGGACAGGGATCAGCCCCAGCATTTT. The encoded protein is CSARWRDRDQPQHF. This chain links TRBV20-1 with TRBJ1-5; 9 bases are shared with TRBD1. Germline CDR1 reads DFQATT; CDR2 reads SNEGSKA (reference sequence). The ends lost 2 bases at V and 5 bases at J; junction bases unmatched: 4. The length of the CDR3 is 14 residues.

The CDR3 region is CASSPLTSNYEQYF. The CDR3 coding sequence is TGCGCCAGCAGCCCTTTAACTAGCAACTACGAGCAGTACTTC. This chain links TRBV5-1 with TRBJ2-7, with a possible D match to TRBD2 (6 bases). This CDR3 has 14 residues. V lost 4 bases and J 3 bases, leaving 14 bases between the germline ends. The V gene's germline CDR1 is SGHRS and CDR2 YFSETQ.

The chain links TRBV28 to TRBJ1-2; maybe TRBD1 (6 bases). The CDR3 loop spans 14 amino acids. The germline gives CDR1 MDHEN, CDR2 SYDVKM. V lost 2 bases, J lost 2 bases, and 9 bases lay in between. CDR3 nucleotide sequence: TGTGCCAGCAGTTTAGATACAGGGAACTATGGCTACACCTTC. Protein: CASSLDTGNYGYTF.